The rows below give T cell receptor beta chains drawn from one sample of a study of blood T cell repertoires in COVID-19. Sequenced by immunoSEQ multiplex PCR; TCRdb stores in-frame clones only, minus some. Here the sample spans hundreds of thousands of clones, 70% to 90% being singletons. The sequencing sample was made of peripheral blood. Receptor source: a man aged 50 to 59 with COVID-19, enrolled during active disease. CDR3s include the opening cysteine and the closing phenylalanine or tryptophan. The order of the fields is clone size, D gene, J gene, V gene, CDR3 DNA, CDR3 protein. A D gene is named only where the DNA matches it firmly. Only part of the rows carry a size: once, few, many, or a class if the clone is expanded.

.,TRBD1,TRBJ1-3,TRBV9,TGTGCCAGCAGCGGGGACCGGGACAGGCCTCACGGAAACACCATATATTTT,CASSGDRDRPHGNTIYF
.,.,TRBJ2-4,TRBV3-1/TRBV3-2,TGTGCCAGCAGCCAAGAAGGGGGGGGCAAAAACATTCAGTACTTC,CASSQEGGGKNIQYF
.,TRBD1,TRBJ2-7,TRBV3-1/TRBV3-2,TGTGCCAGCAGCCGAGGGACAGCCTCCTACGAGCAGTACTTC,CASSRGTASYEQYF
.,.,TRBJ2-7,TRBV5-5,TGTGCCAGCAGCTTGGGGGGCGGGATCACCTACGAGCAGTACTTC,CASSLGGGITYEQYF
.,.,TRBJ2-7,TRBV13,TGTGCCAGCAGCTTAAAGCAAGGGGACTACGAGCAGTACTTC,CASSLKQGDYEQYF
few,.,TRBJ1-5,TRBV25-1,TGTGCCAGCAGTGAAGGCTTGGGCCAGCCCCAGCATTTT,CASSEGLGQPQHF
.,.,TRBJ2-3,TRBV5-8,TGTGCCAGCAGACCGTCGGGCCGCTCCGCGGGAGATACGCAGTATTTT,CASRPSGRSAGDTQYF
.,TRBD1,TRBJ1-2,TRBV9,TGTGCCAGCAGCACCACGACAGGGGATGGCTATGGCTACACCTTC,CASSTTTGDGYGYTF
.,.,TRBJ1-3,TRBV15,TGTGCCACCAGCAGAGATCGGGGGGCACAATTGTTT,CATSRDRGAQLF
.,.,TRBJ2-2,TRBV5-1,TGCGCCAGCAGCTTGGGACATTTCCGGACAGTCGTTGTCCGCGACAACACCGGGGAGCTGTTTTTT,CASSLGHFRTVVVRDNTGELFF
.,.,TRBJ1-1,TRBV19,TGTGCCAGTGGGCGGACTAGGAACACTGAAGCTTTCTTT,CASGRTRNTEAFF
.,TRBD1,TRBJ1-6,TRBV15,TGTGCCACCAGCAGGGGACAGGGTAATTCACCCCTCCACTTT,CATSRGQGNSPLHF
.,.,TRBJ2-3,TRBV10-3,TGTGCCATCAGTACAGGTCAAGATACGCAGTATTTT,CAISTGQDTQYF
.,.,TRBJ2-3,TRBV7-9,TGTGCCAGCAGCCCCGCTGGAGGTGTTCCCACAGATACGCAGTATTTT,CASSPAGGVPTDTQYF
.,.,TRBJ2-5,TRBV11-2,TGTGCCAGCAGCTTAGATAGGCGGGAACAAGAGACCCAGTACTTC,CASSLDRREQETQYF
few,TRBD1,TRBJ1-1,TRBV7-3,TGTGCCAGCAGCTTACCGGGACAGGGCACTGAAGCTTTCTTT,CASSLPGQGTEAFF
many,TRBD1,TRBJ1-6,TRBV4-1,TGCGCCAGCAGCCGAGAGCCGGGACAGGGGCTCTCCTATAATTCACCCCTCCACTTT,CASSREPGQGLSYNSPLHF
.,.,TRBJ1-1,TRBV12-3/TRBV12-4,TGTGCCAGCAGTTTCTATGAGAACACTGAAGCTTTCTTT,CASSFYENTEAFF
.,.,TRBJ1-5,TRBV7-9,TGTGCCAGCAGCTTAGATGCCGGGGGACAGCATTTT,CASSLDAGGQHF
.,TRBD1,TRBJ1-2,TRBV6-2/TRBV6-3,TGTGCCAGCAGTTACTCAGGGGGCGGCTATGGCTACACCTTC,CASSYSGGGYGYTF
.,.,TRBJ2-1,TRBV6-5,TGTGCCAGCAGGCACGGGGGGCCCTCCTACAATGAGCAGTTCTTC,CASRHGGPSYNEQFF
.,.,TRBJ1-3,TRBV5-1,TGCGCCAGCAGCTTGGGCCAGACTAACTCTGGAAACACCATATATTTT,CASSLGQTNSGNTIYF